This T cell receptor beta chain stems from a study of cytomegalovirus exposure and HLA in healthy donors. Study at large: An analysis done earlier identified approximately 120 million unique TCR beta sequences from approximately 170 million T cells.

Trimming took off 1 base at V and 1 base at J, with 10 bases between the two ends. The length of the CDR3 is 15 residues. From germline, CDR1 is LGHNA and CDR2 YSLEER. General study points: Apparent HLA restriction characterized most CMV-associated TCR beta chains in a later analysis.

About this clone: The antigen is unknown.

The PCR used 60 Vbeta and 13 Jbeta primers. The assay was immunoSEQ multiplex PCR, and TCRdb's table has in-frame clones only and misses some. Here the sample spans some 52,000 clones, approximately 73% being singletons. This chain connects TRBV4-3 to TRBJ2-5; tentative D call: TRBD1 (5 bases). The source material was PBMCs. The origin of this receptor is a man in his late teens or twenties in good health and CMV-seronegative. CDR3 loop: CASSQGHRTQETQYF. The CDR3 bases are TGCGCCAGCAGCCAAGGTCACAGGACCCAAGAGACCCAGTACTTC.